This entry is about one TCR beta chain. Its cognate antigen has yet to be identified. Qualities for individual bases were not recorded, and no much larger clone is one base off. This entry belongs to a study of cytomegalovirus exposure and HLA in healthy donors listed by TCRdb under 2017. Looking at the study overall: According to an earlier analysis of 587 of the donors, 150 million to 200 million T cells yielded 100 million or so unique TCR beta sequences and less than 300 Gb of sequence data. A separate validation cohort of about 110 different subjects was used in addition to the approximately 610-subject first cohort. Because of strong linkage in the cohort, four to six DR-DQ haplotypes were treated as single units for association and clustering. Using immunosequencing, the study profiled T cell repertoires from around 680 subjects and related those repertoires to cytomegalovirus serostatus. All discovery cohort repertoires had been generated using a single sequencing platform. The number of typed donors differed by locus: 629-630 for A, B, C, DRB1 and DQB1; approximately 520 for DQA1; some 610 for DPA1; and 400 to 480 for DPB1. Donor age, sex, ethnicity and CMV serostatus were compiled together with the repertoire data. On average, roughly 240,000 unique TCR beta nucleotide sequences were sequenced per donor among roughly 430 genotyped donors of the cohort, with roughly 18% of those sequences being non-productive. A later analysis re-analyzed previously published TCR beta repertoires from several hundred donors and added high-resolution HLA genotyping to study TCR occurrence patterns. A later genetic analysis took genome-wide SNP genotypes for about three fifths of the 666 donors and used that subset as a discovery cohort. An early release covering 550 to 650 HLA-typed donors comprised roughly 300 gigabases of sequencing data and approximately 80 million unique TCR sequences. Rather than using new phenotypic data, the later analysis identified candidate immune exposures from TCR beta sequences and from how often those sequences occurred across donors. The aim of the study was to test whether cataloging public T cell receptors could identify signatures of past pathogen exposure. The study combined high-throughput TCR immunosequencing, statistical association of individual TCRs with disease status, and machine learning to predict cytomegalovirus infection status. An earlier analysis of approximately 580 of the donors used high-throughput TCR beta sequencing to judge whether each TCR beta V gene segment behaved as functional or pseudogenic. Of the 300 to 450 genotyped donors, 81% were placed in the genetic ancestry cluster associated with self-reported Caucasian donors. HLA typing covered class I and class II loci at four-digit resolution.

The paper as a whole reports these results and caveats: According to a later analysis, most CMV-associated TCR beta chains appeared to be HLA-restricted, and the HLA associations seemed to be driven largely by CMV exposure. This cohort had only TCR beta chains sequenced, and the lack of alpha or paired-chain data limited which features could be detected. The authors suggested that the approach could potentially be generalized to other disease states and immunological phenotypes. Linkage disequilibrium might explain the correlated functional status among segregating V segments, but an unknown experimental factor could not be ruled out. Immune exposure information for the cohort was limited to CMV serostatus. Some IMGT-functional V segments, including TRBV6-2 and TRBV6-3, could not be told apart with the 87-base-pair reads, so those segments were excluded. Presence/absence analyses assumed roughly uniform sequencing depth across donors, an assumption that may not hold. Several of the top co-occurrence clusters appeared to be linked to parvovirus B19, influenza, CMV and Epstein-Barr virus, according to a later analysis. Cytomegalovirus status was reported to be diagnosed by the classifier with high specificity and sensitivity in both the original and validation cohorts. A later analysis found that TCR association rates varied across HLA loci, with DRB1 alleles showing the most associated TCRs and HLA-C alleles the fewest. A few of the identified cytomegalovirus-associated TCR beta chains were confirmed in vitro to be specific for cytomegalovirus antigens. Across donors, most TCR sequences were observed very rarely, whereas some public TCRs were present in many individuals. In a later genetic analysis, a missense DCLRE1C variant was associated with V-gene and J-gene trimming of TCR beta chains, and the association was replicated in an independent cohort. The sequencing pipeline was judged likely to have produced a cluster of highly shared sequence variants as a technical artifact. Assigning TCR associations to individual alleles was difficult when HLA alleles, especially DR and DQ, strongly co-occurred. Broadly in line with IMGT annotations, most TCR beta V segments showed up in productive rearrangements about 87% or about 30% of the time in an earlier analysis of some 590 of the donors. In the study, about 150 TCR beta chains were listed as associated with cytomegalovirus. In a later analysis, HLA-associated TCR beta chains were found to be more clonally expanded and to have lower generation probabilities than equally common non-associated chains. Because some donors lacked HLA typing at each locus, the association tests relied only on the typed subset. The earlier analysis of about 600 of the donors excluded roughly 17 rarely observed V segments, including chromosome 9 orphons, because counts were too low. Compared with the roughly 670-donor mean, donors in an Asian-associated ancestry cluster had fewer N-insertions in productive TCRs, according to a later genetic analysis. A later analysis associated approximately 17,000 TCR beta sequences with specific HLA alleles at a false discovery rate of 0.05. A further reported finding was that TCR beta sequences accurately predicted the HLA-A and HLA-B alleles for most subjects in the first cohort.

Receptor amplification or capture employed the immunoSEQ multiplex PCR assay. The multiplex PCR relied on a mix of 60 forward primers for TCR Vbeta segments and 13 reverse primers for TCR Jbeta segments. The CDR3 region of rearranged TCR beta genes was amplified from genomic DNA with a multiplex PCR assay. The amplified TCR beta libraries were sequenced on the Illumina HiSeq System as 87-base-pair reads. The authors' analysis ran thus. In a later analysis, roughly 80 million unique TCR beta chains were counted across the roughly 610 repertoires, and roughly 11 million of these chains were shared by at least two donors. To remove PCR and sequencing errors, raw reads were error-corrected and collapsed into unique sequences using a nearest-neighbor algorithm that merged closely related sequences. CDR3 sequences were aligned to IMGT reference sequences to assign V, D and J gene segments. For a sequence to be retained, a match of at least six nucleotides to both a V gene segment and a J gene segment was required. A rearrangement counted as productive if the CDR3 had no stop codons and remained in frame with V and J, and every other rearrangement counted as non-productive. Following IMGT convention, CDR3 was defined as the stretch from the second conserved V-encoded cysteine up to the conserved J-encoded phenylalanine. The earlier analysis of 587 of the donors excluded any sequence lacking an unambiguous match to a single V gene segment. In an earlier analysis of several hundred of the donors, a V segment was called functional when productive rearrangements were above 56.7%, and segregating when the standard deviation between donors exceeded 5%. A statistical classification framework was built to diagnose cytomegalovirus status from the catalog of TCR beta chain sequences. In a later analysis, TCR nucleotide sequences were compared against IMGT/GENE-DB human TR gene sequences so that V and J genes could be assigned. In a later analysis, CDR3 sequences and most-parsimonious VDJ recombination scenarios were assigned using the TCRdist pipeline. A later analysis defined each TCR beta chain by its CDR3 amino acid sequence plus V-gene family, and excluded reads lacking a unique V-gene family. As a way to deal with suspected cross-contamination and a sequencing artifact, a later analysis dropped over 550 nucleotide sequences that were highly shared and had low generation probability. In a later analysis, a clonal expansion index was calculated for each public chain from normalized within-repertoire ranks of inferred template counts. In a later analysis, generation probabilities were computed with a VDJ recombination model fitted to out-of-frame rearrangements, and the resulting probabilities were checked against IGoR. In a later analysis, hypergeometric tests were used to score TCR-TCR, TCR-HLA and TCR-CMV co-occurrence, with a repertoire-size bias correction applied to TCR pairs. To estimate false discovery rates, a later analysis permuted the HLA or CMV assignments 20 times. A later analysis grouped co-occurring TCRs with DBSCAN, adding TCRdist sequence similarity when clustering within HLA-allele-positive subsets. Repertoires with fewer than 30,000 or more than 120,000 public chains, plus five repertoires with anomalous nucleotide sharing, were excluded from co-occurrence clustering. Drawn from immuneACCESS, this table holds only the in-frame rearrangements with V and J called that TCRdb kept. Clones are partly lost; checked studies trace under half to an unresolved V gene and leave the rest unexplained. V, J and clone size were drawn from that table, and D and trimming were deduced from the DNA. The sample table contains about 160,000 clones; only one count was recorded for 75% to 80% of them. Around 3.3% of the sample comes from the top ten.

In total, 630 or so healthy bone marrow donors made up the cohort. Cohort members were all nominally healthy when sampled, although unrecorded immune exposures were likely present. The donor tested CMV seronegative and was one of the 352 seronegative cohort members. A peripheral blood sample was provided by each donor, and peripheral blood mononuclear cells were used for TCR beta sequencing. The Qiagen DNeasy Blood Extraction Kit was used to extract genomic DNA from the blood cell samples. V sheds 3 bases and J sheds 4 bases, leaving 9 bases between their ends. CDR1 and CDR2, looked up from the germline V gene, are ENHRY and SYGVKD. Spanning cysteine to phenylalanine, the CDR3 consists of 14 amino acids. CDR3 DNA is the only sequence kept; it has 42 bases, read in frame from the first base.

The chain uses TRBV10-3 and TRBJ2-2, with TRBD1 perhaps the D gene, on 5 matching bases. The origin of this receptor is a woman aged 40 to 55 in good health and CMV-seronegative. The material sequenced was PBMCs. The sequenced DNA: TGTGCCATCAGTGACAGGGTGAGCACCGGGGAGCTGTTTTTT. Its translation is CAISDRVSTGELFF.